This TCR beta chain stems from a study of beta chain features in type 1 diabetes. Study conclusions and caveats: Healthy donors had naive, central memory and Treg TCRB repertoires that appeared less similar than those seen among patients. Type 1 diabetes patients had fewer VDJ junction insertions and more deletions. Type 1 diabetes patients had moderately but significantly shorter TCRB CDR3s in all four CD4+ subsets.

This clone was counted only a few times. The target antigen is unknown. One heparinised draw, averaging around 0.12 L, was taken per donor. There are 14 residues in the CDR3. CDR1 and CDR2 (germline): MGHRA, YSYEKL. The V end lost 1 base, the J end lost 4 bases, and 10 bases lay between the germline ends. Expressed TCRB transcripts were sequenced, since all the RNA that had been isolated was reverse transcribed. Produced via immunoSEQ multiplex PCR; TCRdb's table is partial and in-frame only. The sample has roughly 300,000 clones; about 14% are singletons. Material for sequencing was central memory CD4+ T cells from blood. The sequence was obtained from a man under 40 in good health. The chain is built from TRBV4-1 and TRBJ1-1, with no clear D. The CDR3 spells CASSQVSLSTEAFF. CDR3 bases: TGCGCCAGCAGCCAAGTGTCCCTGAGCACTGAAGCTTTCTTT.